Listed here are 3 T cell receptor beta chains from one sample, sequenced in a study of T-cell reconstitution after alpha-beta-depleted transplantation in children. Unique molecular identifiers were used in preparing the TCRbeta library. TCRdb ran MiXCR on the PCR reads and lists one entry per CDR3 protein. The sample carries 420,000 or so distinct CDR3 sequences, roughly 10% recorded once. This sample comprised PBMCs from the stem cell graft donor, obtained from the stem cell graft. All receptors derive from a human donor who donated a stem cell graft to a child with acute myeloid leukemia.

The rearrangement joins TRBV7-2 to TRBJ2-7, with D unclear. Germline assignment: CDR1 SGHTA and CDR2 FQGNSA. The V end was cut by 1 base, the J end by 7 bases, with 11 bases between. The CDR3 is 13 amino acids. The CDR3 region is CASSLDPDGEQYF. In DNA form, the CDR3 reads TGTGCCAGCAGCTTAGACCCAGATGGAGAGCAGTACTTC.

In this sample, this clonotype turned up a few times. The V gene is TRBV30, the J gene TRBJ1-1; D call uncertain. Per the germline V gene, CDR1 is GTSNPN and CDR2 is SVGIG (reference sequence). The CDR3 is made up of 17 amino acids. Between the trimmed V and J ends, which lost 1 base and 11 bases, there was a span of 29 bases. CDR3 bases: TGTGCCTGGAGTGACTTTGGGGAAACCCGTCCGCTGGCTGGGGCTTTCTTT. It codes for CAWSDFGETRPLAGAFF.

The V gene is TRBV10-3, the J gene TRBJ1-6; no clear D gene. CDR1 and CDR2 (germline): ENHRY, SYGVKD. CDR3 length: 12 amino acids. V lost 2 bases to trimming and J lost 8 bases, with 4 bases between them. The CDR3 sequence is CAISELYSPLHF. The CDR3 nucleotides read TGTGCCATCAGTGAGCTATATTCACCCCTCCACTTT.